The 26 T cell receptor beta chains below come from one sample, sequenced in a study of T cell repertoires in cytomegalovirus infection. Antigens for these TCRs are unknown. TCRdb used MiXCR to reprocess the reads, holding one entry per CDR3 protein. The profile covers fewer than 900,000 distinct CDR3 sequences, with just under 30% appearing a single time and around 12% taken by the ten largest. Sequences were derived from cultured CD8+ T cells from PBMCs, sampled from culture after CMV antigen stimulation. Source of these receptors: a human donor in good health (CMV status not recorded). Some clones in this sample may be carry-over from other donors' samples.

CDR3 coding DNA: TGTGCCAGCAGCTCCCGGGCAGGGTCACTCCAAGAGACCCAGTACTTC. Translated, it gives CASSSRAGSLQETQYF. The chain joins TRBV7-4 to TRBJ2-5, with a tentative D call TRBD1 (5 bases). The CDR3 is made up of 16 amino acids. V shed 4 bases and J shed 1 base, with 16 bases lying between them. Germline-derived CDR1 and CDR2 are SGHVT and SQSDAQ.

Many counts were recorded for this clonotype. This chain uses TRBV7-9 with TRBJ2-7; 7 bases are a match to TRBD1. CDR3 length: 15 amino acids. The germline CDR1 and CDR2 sequences are SEHNR and FQNEAQ (reference sequence). V lost 5 bases to trimming and J lost 2 bases; unmatched junction nucleotides: 9. The DNA for the CDR3 is TGTGCCAGCAGCCTCGGGACAGCAAGTCCCTACGAGCAGTACGTC. Encoded protein: CASSLGTASPYEQYV.

The chain couples TRBV5-6 to TRBJ1-1; D is ambiguous. The germline V gene has CDR1 SGHDT and CDR2 YYEEEE. This CDR3 is built from 13 residues. Trimming left V 0 bases short and J 6 bases short, with 9 bases between. CDR3 sequence: CASSLGLWAEAFF. The CDR3 DNA sequence: TGTGCCAGCAGCTTGGGTTTGTGGGCTGAAGCTTTCTTT. Together with reference TRBV5-6 and TRBJ1-1, the CDR3 gives the full variable domain: DAGVTQSPTHLIKTRGQQVTLRCSPKSGHDTVSWYQQALGQGPQFIFQYYEEEERQRGNFPDRFSGHQFPNYSSELNVNALLLGDSALYLCASSLGLWAEAFFGQGTRLTVV.

This clonotype was detected only a few times. The chain uses TRBV5-4 and TRBJ1-6; 7 bases match TRBD1. Germline assignment: CDR1 SGHNT and CDR2 YYREEE (reference sequence). CDR3 length: 14 amino acids. Trimming removed 4 bases from V and 9 bases from J; junction bases left unmatched: 7. The CDR3 DNA sequence: TGTGCCAGCAGCGAAGACAGGGTCGGTTCACCCCTCCACTTT. It specifies CASSEDRVGSPLHF.

CDR3 sequence (DNA): TGTGCCAGCAGCTTACGGTACAGGAACACTGAAGCTTTCTTT. It encodes CASSLRYRNTEAFF. This chain links TRBV7-2 with TRBJ1-1; D ambiguous. Germline CDR1 reads SGHTA; CDR2 reads FQGNSA. V lost 2 bases and J 1 base, leaving 8 bases between the germline ends. The CDR3 covers 14 residues.

Ten or more counts support this clonotype. V is TRBV7-6 and J is TRBJ2-3, with TRBD2 matching over 7 bases. CDR3 length: 18 residues. Germline CDR1 reads SGHVS; CDR2 reads FNYEAQ. V shed 1 base, J shed 0 bases, and the junction held 10 bases outside the gene matches. CDR3: CASSLELGLADSTDTQYF. In nucleotides, the CDR3 is TGTGCCAGCAGCTTAGAGCTTGGTCTAGCGGATAGCACAGATACGCAGTATTTT.

The chain links TRBV24-1 to TRBJ2-5; a possible D gene is TRBD1 (6 bases). The CDR3 loop spans 15 amino acids. The germline CDR1 and CDR2 sequences are KGHDR and SFDVKD. Trimming stripped 1 base from V and 4 bases from J, with 12 bases between. CDR3 in DNA: TGTGCCACCAGTGATTTAATACAGGGCCGAGAGACCCAGTACTTC. Translating it yields CATSDLIQGRETQYF.

This chain uses TRBV6-1 with TRBJ1-4, with D perhaps matching TRBD1 (5 bases). The CDR3 has 14 residues. Germline V gene sequence: CDR1 MNHNS, CDR2 SASEGT. The V and J ends lost 4 bases and 8 bases respectively, with 14 bases between them. The CDR3 protein is CASSASWGAEKLFF. The CDR3 DNA sequence: TGTGCCAGCAGTGCCTCTTGGGGCGCGGAAAAACTGTTTTTT.

The chain is built from TRBV12-3 or TRBV12-4 and TRBJ1-2; D might be TRBD1 (5 bases). V lost 4 bases to trimming and J lost 4 bases, with 10 bases between them. This CDR3 contains 13 residues. The CDR3 region has the DNA TGTGCCAGCAGTTCGACAGCTGGCTATGGCTACACCTTC. Its translation is CASSSTAGYGYTF.

V usage is TRBV10-2 and J usage is TRBJ2-5, with D uncertain. CDR3 length: 17 amino acids. CDR1 WSHSY and CDR2 SAAADI come from the germline V gene. The germline V and J ends were trimmed by 1 base and 1 base, with 16 bases remaining between them. In nucleotides, the CDR3 is TGCGCCAGCAGTGAGTTTTCCGGGTCCGGTCCCCAAGAGACCCAGTACTTC. Its protein product is CASSEFSGSGPQETQYF.

This clonotype was recorded many times. This chain connects TRBV7-6 to TRBJ2-3; D might be TRBD1 or TRBD2, each matching 5 bases. V gave up 2 bases and J gave up 4 bases, with 10 bases separating them. Germline-derived CDR1 and CDR2 are SGHVS and FNYEAQ. CDR3 length: 14 residues. The CDR3 here is CASSLIPGPDTQYF. CDR3 sequence (DNA): TGTGCCAGCAGCTTAATTCCGGGGCCAGATACGCAGTATTTT.

The sample holds a few counts of this clonotype. The chain joins TRBV3-1 to TRBJ1-2, with D perhaps matching TRBD1 (5 bases). The V gene's germline CDR1 is LGHDT and CDR2 YNNKEL (reference sequence). The V end lost 0 bases, the J end lost 0 bases, and 11 bases lay between the germline ends. The CDR3 has 16 residues. CDR3 in amino acids: CASSQDEGLSNYGYTF. CDR3 DNA: TGTGCCAGCAGCCAAGATGAGGGGTTATCTAACTATGGCTACACCTTC.

This clonotype was recorded many times. The chain combines TRBV6-2 or TRBV6-3 with TRBJ1-1, with no clear D. Trimming shortened V by 2 bases and J by 1 base, and 11 bases separated the two germline ends. Germline loops: CDR1 MNHEY, CDR2 SVGEGT. The CDR3 consists of 15 residues. CDR3 sequence (DNA): TGTGCCAGCAGTTACCCACCGGGCCCGAACACTGAAGCTTTCTTT. Protein: CASSYPPGPNTEAFF.

This clonotype was counted many times. J is TRBJ2-2 and V is TRBV12-3 or TRBV12-4; D unresolved. CDR3 length equals 12 residues. The CDR3 DNA is TGTGCACTACTTATAAACACCGGGGAGCTGTTTTTT. Encoded protein: CALLINTGELFF.

This clonotype came up many times. The chain's CDR3 is CASSLPGDPKGNTEAFF. CDR3 bases: TGTGCCAGCAGCTTACCAGGGGACCCCAAGGGAAACACTGAAGCTTTCTTT. The chain recombines TRBV7-9 with TRBJ1-1; D may be TRBD1 (6 bases). CDR3 length equals 17 residues. The V and J ends lost 2 bases and 2 bases respectively, with 18 bases between them. Germline CDR1 is SEHNR and CDR2 is FQNEAQ (reference sequence).

The V gene is TRBV4-1, the J gene TRBJ1-5; the D is unclear. The CDR3 contains 15 residues. Trimming shortened V by 4 bases and J by 1 base, and 11 bases separated the two germline ends. Germline V gene lookup returns CDR1 MGHRA and CDR2 YSYEKL. CDR3 amino acids: CASSLGHMSNQPQHF. CDR3 in DNA: TGCGCCAGCAGCCTCGGGCATATGAGCAATCAGCCCCAGCATTTT.

The gene calls are TRBV6-5 and TRBJ2-1, with 8 bases matching TRBD1. CDR3 length: 17 residues. Losses at the gene ends were 6 bases for V and 1 base for J; bases not matched to a gene: 11. Germline lookup yields CDR1 MNHEY and CDR2 SVGAGI. The CDR3 loop reads CASSTTGGYGSYNEQFF. CDR3 bases: TGTGCCAGCAGCACTACAGGGGGTTATGGTTCCTACAATGAGCAGTTCTTC.

This clonotype was counted between two and nine times. The chain recombines TRBV12-5 with TRBJ1-2; D uncertain. The germline V gene encodes CDR1 LGHNT and CDR2 FRNRAP. The V end was cut by 4 bases, the J end by 2 bases, with 8 bases between. The CDR3 sequence is 13 residues long. The CDR3 DNA follows: TGTGCTAGTGGTTCAACAGCAAACTATGGCTACACCTTC. Translating gives CASGSTANYGYTF.

This clonotype was detected only a few times. The V call is TRBV6-1, the J call TRBJ2-7, with D possibly being TRBD1 (5 bases). Trimming removed 2 bases at V and 4 bases at J, with 9 bases between. Per germline, CDR1 MNHNS and CDR2 SASEGT. The length of the CDR3 is 13 residues. The CDR3 DNA follows: TGTGCCAGCAGTGAAACCCAGGGTTACGAGCAGTACTTC. Protein: CASSETQGYEQYF.

This clonotype was observed a handful of times. The rearrangement links TRBV6-2 or TRBV6-3 to TRBJ2-1; D is perhaps TRBD1 or TRBD2 (5 bases each). The CDR3 sequence is 16 residues long. Per the germline V gene, CDR1 is MNHEY and CDR2 is SVGEGT. V was shortened by 0 bases and J by 4 bases, with 13 bases between the two germline ends. CDR3 sequence (DNA): TGTGCCAGCAGTTACTCCGGGACCCTAAGTTACAATGAGCAGTTCTTC. This encodes CASSYSGTLSYNEQFF.

This clonotype was seen a single time. The V call is TRBV24-1, the J call TRBJ2-2, with D unclear. The CDR3 totals 13 residues. CDR1 is KGHDR, CDR2 SFDVKD, per germline. V lost 6 bases to trimming and J lost 2 bases, with 6 bases between them. CDR3 in amino acids: CATSQENTGELFF. The CDR3 coding sequence is TGTGCCACCAGTCAGGAAAACACCGGGGAGCTGTTTTTT.

This clonotype was seen a handful of times. This chain links TRBV7-9 with TRBJ2-7; 9 bases align to TRBD2. The germline V gene encodes CDR1 SEHNR and CDR2 FQNEAQ (reference sequence). This CDR3 has 15 amino acids. The V segment lost 5 bases and the J segment 3 bases; nucleotides outside the gene matches: 8. CDR3 sequence: CASSAPAGGGYEQYF. CDR3 DNA sequence: TGTGCCAGCAGCGCCCCAGCGGGAGGAGGCTACGAGCAGTACTTC.

V gene TRBV6-1 combines with J gene TRBJ1-5, with D possibly TRBD1 on 5 matching bases. V was pared by 2 bases and J by 2 bases, with 10 bases between. The CDR3 contains 15 residues. Germline V gene data show CDR1 as MNHNS and CDR2 as SASEGT. CDR3: CASSEQGLGNQPQHF. Written as DNA, the CDR3 is TGTGCCAGCAGTGAACAGGGCTTGGGCAATCAGCCCCAGCATTTT.

The table lists this clonotype with a few counts. The genes are TRBV19 and TRBJ1-1, with 8 bases identical to TRBD1. The CDR3 extends over 16 amino acids. Per germline, CDR1 LNHDA and CDR2 SQIVND (reference sequence). V shed 5 bases, J shed 11 bases, and the junction held 19 bases outside the gene matches. The CDR3: CASSPHRDRGRFAAFF. CDR3 coding DNA: TGTGCCAGTAGTCCCCACCGAGACAGGGGACGGTTCGCGGCTTTCTTT.

As concerns this clonotype: This could be a read error, since a much larger clone is one nucleotide away. The chain joins TRBV7-8 to TRBJ2-2, with no clear D. V lost 1 base and J lost 6, with 9 bases in between. CDR1 and CDR2 from the germline V gene are SGHVS and FQNEAQ. The CDR3 is made up of 14 amino acids. DNA for the CDR3: TGTGCCAGCAGCTTAGGGATAGGTTCCGGGGAGCTGTTTTTT. Amino acid sequence: CASSLGIGSGELFF.

This chain links TRBV6-5 with TRBJ1-1, with D possibly being TRBD1 (5 bases). Between the trimmed V and J ends, which lost 6 bases and 5 bases, there was a span of 10 bases. Germline loops: CDR1 MNHEY, CDR2 SVGAGI. This CDR3 has 12 residues. The chain's CDR3 is CASRTRGTEAFF. The CDR3 DNA reads TGTGCCAGCAGGACGAGGGGTACTGAAGCTTTCTTT.